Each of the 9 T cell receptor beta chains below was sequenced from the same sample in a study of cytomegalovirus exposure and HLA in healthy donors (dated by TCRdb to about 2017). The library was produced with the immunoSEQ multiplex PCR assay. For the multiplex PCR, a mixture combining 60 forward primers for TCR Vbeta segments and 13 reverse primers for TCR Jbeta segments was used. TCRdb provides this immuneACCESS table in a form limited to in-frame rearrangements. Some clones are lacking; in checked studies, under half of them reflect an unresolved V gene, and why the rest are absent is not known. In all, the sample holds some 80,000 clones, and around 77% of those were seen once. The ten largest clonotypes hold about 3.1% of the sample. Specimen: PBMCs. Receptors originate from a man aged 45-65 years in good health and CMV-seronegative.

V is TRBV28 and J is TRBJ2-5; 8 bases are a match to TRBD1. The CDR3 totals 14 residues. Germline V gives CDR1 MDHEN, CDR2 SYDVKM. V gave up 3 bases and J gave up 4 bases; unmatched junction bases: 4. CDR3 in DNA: TGTGCCAGCAGTTTGGACACAGGGGGAGAGACCCAGTACTTC. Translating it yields CASSLDTGGETQYF.

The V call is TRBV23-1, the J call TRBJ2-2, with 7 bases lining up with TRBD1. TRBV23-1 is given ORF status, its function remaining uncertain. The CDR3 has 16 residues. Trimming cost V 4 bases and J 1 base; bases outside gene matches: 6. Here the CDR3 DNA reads TGCGCCAGCAGTCTCCGGGACAGCAAGAACACCGGGGAGCTGTTTTTT. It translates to CASSLRDSKNTGELFF.

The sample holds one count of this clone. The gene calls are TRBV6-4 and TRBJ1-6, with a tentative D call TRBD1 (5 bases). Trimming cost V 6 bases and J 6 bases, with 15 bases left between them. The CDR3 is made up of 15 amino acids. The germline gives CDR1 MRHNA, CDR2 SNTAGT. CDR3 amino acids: CASREQGSLNSPLHF. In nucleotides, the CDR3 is TGTGCCAGCAGGGAGCAGGGATCTCTTAATTCACCCCTCCACTTT.

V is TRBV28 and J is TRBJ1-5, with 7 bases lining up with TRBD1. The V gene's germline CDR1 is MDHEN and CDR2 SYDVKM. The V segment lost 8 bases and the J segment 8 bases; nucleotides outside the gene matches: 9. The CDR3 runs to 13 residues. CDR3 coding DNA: TGTGCCAGCGGACTGACAGGGTGGGAGCCCCAGCATTTT. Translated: CASGLTGWEPQHF.

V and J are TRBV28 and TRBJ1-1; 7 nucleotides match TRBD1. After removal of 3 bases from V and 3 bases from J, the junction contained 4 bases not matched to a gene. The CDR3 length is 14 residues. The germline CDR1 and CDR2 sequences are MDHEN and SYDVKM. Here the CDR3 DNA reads TGTGCCAGCAGTTTGGTAGGGGGCCACACTGAAGCTTTCTTT. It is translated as CASSLVGGHTEAFF.

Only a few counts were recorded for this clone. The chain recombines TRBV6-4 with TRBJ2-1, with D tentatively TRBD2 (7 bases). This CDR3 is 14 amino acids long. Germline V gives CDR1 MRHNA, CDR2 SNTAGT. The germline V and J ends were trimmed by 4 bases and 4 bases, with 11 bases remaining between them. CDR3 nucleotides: TGTGCCAGCAGTGTTGAGGGGGGGTACAATGAGCAGTTCTTC. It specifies CASSVEGGYNEQFF.

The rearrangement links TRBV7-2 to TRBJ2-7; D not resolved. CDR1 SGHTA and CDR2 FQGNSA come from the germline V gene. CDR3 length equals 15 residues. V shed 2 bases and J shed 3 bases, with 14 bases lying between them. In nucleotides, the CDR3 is TGTGCCAGCAGCTTAAACCCCACTCCTTACTACGAGCAGTACTTC. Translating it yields CASSLNPTPYYEQYF.

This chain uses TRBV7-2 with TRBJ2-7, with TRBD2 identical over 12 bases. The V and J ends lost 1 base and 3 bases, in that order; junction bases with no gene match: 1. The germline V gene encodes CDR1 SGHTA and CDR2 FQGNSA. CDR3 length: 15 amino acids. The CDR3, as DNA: TGTGCCAGCAGCTTAGGGACTAGCGGGGTCTACGAGCAGTACTTC. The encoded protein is CASSLGTSGVYEQYF.

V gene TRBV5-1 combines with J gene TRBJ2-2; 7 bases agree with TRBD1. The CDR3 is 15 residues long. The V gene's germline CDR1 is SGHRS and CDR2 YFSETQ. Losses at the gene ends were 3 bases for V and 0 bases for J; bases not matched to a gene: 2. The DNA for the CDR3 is TGCGCCAGCAGCTACGGGACAGCGAACACCGGGGAGCTGTTTTTT. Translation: CASSYGTANTGELFF.